Shown below are 29 T cell receptor beta chains from a single sample sequenced in a study of blood T cell repertoires in COVID-19. The table came from immunoSEQ multiplex PCR; TCRdb's copy has only in-frame clones and leaves some out. The sample has about 82,000 clones; around 89% are singletons. Sequencing was carried out using PBMCs or T cells enriched from blood (not recorded which). The receptor set was obtained from a woman aged 45-65 years with acute COVID-19.

The V and J genes are TRBV19 and TRBJ2-1; TRBD2 aligns across 13 bases. The V segment lost 4 bases and the J segment 3 bases; nucleotides outside the gene matches: 9. This CDR3 region has 18 residues. CDR1 is LNHDA, CDR2 SQIVND, per germline (reference sequence). The CDR3 region has the DNA TGTGCCAGTAGTACGGGGGGAGGACTAGCGGGAGTCTACAATGAGCAGTTCTTC. Protein sequence: CASSTGGGLAGVYNEQFF.

The chain carries TRBV7-9 and TRBJ2-3; D call uncertain. The CDR3 is made up of 13 amino acids. Trimming shortened V by 5 bases and J by 3 bases, and 9 bases separated the two germline ends. CDR1 and CDR2 from the germline V gene are SEHNR and FQNEAQ (reference sequence). The CDR3 sequence is CASSTPGTDTQYF. CDR3 bases: TGTGCCAGCAGCACTCCTGGTACAGATACGCAGTATTTT.

The V gene is TRBV27, the J gene TRBJ2-5; D is possibly TRBD2 (6 bases). V was trimmed by 3 bases and J by 4 bases, leaving 12 bases between them. CDR3 length: 14 residues. The V gene's germline CDR1 is MNHEY and CDR2 SMNVEV (reference sequence). The CDR3 DNA reads TGTGCCAGCAGTTTCACCCAGGGAGGAGAGACCCAGTACTTC. Protein: CASSFTQGGETQYF.

The chain carries TRBV7-2 and TRBJ1-2, with a possible D match to TRBD1 (6 bases). V lost 2 bases and J 6 bases, leaving 13 bases between the germline ends. CDR1 SGHTA and CDR2 FQGNSA come from the germline V gene. The CDR3 is made up of 14 amino acids. As DNA, the CDR3 is TGTGCCAGCAGCTTATGGTTACAGGGAGATGGCTACACCTTC. It is translated as CASSLWLQGDGYTF.

V and J are TRBV24-1 and TRBJ2-1, with TRBD1 matching over 9 bases. The CDR3 is 17 residues long. Trimming at V came to 4 bases and at J to 4 bases, leaving 10 bases not matched to a gene. The germline CDR1 and CDR2 sequences are KGHDR and SFDVKD. CDR3 bases: TGTGCCACCAGTGACTACAAGGGGGGACAGGGTTACAATGAGCAGTTCTTC. Protein: CATSDYKGGQGYNEQFF.

The chain recombines TRBV28 with TRBJ1-1; 7 bases are a match to TRBD1. Germline V gene sequence: CDR1 MDHEN, CDR2 SYDVKM. J gave up 5 bases and V 7 bases, and 4 bases lay outside the gene matches. CDR3 length equals 12 residues. CDR3 protein: CASMTGRTEAFF. CDR3 bases: TGTGCCAGCATGACAGGGAGAACTGAAGCTTTCTTT.

In nucleotides, the CDR3 is TGTGCCAGCAGCCACCCAGGTGGCAATCAGCCCCAGCATTTT. Protein: CASSHPGGNQPQHF. V is TRBV7-2 and J is TRBJ1-5; D is ambiguous. Germline CDR1 and CDR2: SGHTA and FQGNSA. CDR3 length equals 14 residues. Trimming removed 5 bases at V and 2 bases at J, with 10 bases between.

The V gene is TRBV19, the J gene TRBJ2-7; tentatively, D is TRBD2 (6 bases). This CDR3 is built from 13 residues. The germline V and J ends were trimmed by 6 bases and 6 bases, with 15 bases remaining between them. Looked up from germline, CDR1 is LNHDA and CDR2 is SQIVND (reference sequence). This CDR3 reads CASRMGGSGEQYF. CDR3 DNA sequence: TGTGCCAGTAGAATGGGAGGTTCGGGCGAGCAGTACTTC.

The V call is TRBV13, the J call TRBJ1-4, with 7 bases that match TRBD1. The V gene end was trimmed by 5 bases and the J gene end by 3 bases; junction bases not matched to a gene: 3. The germline gives CDR1 PRHDT, CDR2 FYEKMQ (reference sequence). The CDR3 runs 14 residues. This CDR3 reads CASSGDSSNEKLFF. CDR3 sequence (DNA): TGTGCCAGCAGCGGGGACAGCTCTAATGAAAAACTGTTTTTT.

The genes are TRBV7-9 and TRBJ2-7; D perhaps matches TRBD1 (6 bases). Germline V gene sequence: CDR1 SEHNR, CDR2 FQNEAQ (reference sequence). Trimming removed 5 bases at V and 4 bases at J, with 15 bases between. This CDR3 comprises 14 residues. CDR3 region: CASSQQGSGYEQYF. The CDR3, as DNA: TGTGCCAGCAGCCAACAGGGCAGTGGATACGAGCAGTACTTC.

This clone was detected a few times. The gene calls are TRBV5-1 and TRBJ2-5, with 8 bases fitting TRBD1. Germline V gene data show CDR1 as SGHRS and CDR2 as YFSETQ. CDR3 length equals 14 residues. V lost 0 bases, J lost 4 bases, and 2 bases stayed unmatched. The CDR3, as DNA: TGCGCCAGCAGCTTGGGTCAGGGGGCAGAGACCCAGTACTTC. Translating gives CASSLGQGAETQYF.

V and J are TRBV11-3 and TRBJ2-7; maybe TRBD2 (6 bases). Germline CDR1 SGHNT, CDR2 YENEEA. With 4 bases removed from V and 0 bases from J, the gap between germline ends came to 10 bases. The CDR3 covers 14 residues. For the CDR3, the DNA is TGTGCCAGCAGCTGGGGACTGAGCTCCTACGAGCAGTACTTC. Amino acids: CASSWGLSSYEQYF.

V is TRBV7-7 and J is TRBJ1-3; no reliable D call. Germline assignment: CDR1 SSHAT and CDR2 FNYEAQ (reference sequence). The length of the CDR3 is 15 residues. Trimming removed 6 bases at V and 1 base at J, with 13 bases between. The CDR3 DNA reads TGTGCCAGCAGTTCCTCAATCGAGTCTGGAAACACCATATATTTT. Encoded protein: CASSSSIESGNTIYF.

V usage is TRBV30 and J usage is TRBJ1-2; 8 bases map to TRBD1. Germline V lookup: CDR1 GTSNPN, CDR2 SVGIG (reference sequence). The CDR3 is made up of 13 amino acids. Losses at the gene ends were 2 bases for V and 4 bases for J; bases not matched to a gene: 3. The CDR3 protein is CAWSTGGGYGYTF. The CDR3 DNA reads as TGTGCCTGGAGTACAGGGGGTGGCTATGGCTACACCTTC.

This clone came up once. This chain joins TRBV6-5 and TRBJ1-1, with D perhaps TRBD1 (6 bases). The CDR3 spans 14 residues. CDR1 MNHEY and CDR2 SVGAGI come from the germline V gene. V was cut by 0 bases and J by 5 bases, with 10 bases left in between. The CDR3 DNA reads as TGTGCCAGCAGTTACTCTGAGGGGGGGACTGAAGCTTTCTTT. Protein sequence: CASSYSEGGTEAFF.

The V gene is TRBV29-1, the J gene TRBJ2-1, with 9 bases matching TRBD2. The CDR3 length is 14 residues. V shed 3 bases, J shed 7 bases, and the junction held 7 bases outside the gene matches. Germline values: CDR1 SQVTM, CDR2 ANQGSEA. CDR3 sequence: CSVDGSGSGNEQFF. The CDR3 DNA follows: TGCAGCGTTGATGGTAGCGGGAGTGGGAATGAGCAGTTCTTC.

The chain uses TRBV12-5 and TRBJ1-1; 12 nucleotides line up with TRBD1. CDR3 length: 17 residues. The junction had 3 bases not matched to a gene; V was cut back by 1 base and J by 0 bases. Germline assignment: CDR1 LGHNT and CDR2 FRNRAP. The CDR3 region has the DNA TGTGCTAGTGGTTTGGAGGGACAGGGGGCGATGAACACTGAAGCTTTCTTT. Protein product: CASGLEGQGAMNTEAFF.

This chain links TRBV7-6 with TRBJ2-7; TRBD2 agrees at 10 bases. This CDR3 comprises 15 residues. Looked up from germline, CDR1 is SGHVS and CDR2 is FNYEAQ. V dropped 1 base and J dropped 5; count of bases not matched to a gene: 5. The CDR3 DNA sequence: TGTGCCAGCAGCTTAGTTGCTAGCGGGAGCCACGAGCAGTACTTC. This encodes CASSLVASGSHEQYF.

This chain uses TRBV5-8 with TRBJ2-3, with D possibly being TRBD2 (5 bases). The germline gives CDR1 SGHTS, CDR2 YDEGEE. The length of the CDR3 is 16 residues. V dropped 0 bases and J dropped 0 bases, with 11 bases sitting between them. CDR3 sequence reads: CASSLAAGTSTDTQYF. The CDR3 coding sequence is TGTGCCAGCAGCTTGGCCGCGGGTACCAGCACAGATACGCAGTATTTT. The entire variable domain, with the rest obtained from reference TRBV5-8 and TRBJ2-3, is as follows: EAGVTQSPTHLIKTRGQQATLRCSPISGHTSVYWYQQALGLGLQFLLWYDEGEERNRGNFPPRFSGRQFPNYSSELNVNALELEDSALYLCASSLAAGTSTDTQYFGPGTRLTVL.

The chain has TRBV7-2 and TRBJ2-7; perhaps TRBD2 as D (6 bases). The CDR3 is made up of 15 amino acids. Trimming removed 5 bases from V and 0 bases from J, with 14 bases in between. In germline, CDR1 is SGHTA, CDR2 FQGNSA. The CDR3 loop is CASSLVAESSYEQYF. The CDR3 coding sequence is TGTGCCAGCAGCCTCGTAGCGGAGAGCTCCTACGAGCAGTACTTC.

The rearrangement joins TRBV20-1 to TRBJ1-1; D uncertain. Germline V gene data show CDR1 as DFQATT and CDR2 as SNEGSKA (reference sequence). The length of the CDR3 is 11 residues. V was cut by 0 bases and J by 11 bases, with 10 bases left in between. CDR3 coding DNA: TGCAGTGCTAGAGATCAGGCTGTTGCTTTCTTT. Protein: CSARDQAVAFF.

The chain combines TRBV7-6 with TRBJ2-7; D remains unclear. This CDR3 spans 17 amino acids. The V and J ends lost 1 base and 4 bases respectively, with 20 bases between them. Germline loops: CDR1 SGHVS, CDR2 FNYEAQ. For the CDR3, the DNA is TGTGCCAGCAGCTTAGAGGCGAGCGCCGCCCCTCAATACGAGCAGTACTTC. Residues: CASSLEASAAPQYEQYF. Combining the CDR3 with reference TRBV7-6 and TRBJ2-7 gives the whole variable domain GAGVSQSPRYKVTKRGQDVALRCDPISGHVSLYWYRQALGQGPEFLTYFNYEAQQDKSGLPNDRFSAERPEGSISTLTIQRTEQRDSAMYRCASSLEASAAPQYEQYFGPGTRLTVT.

CDR3 in amino acids: CAWSPTGNEKLFF. The CDR3 bases are TGTGCCTGGAGTCCGACAGGGAATGAAAAACTGTTTTTT. V and J are TRBV30 and TRBJ1-4; the match to TRBD1 covers 7 bases. The V gene's germline CDR1 is GTSNPN and CDR2 SVGIG (reference sequence). The CDR3 runs 13 residues. The V and J ends lost 2 bases and 5 bases, in that order; junction bases with no gene match: 2.

The chain recombines TRBV18 with TRBJ2-1; D is possibly TRBD2 (5 bases). V was cut by 6 bases and J by 0 bases, with 9 bases left in between. The CDR3 has 14 residues. Germline V gene lookup returns CDR1 KGHSH and CDR2 LQKENI. CDR3 amino acids: CASSPRDSYNEQFF. The DNA of the CDR3 is TGTGCCAGCTCCCCTCGGGACTCCTACAATGAGCAGTTCTTC.

This chain joins TRBV2 and TRBJ1-4, with 8 nucleotides matching TRBD1. This CDR3 region has 13 residues. The germline CDR1 and CDR2 sequences are SNHLY and FYNNEI. J lost 7 bases, V lost 6 bases, and 4 bases had no gene match. Written as DNA, the CDR3 is TGTGCCAGCAGCTCGGACAGGGCTGAAAAACTGTTTTTT. It yields the protein CASSSDRAEKLFF.

The chain is built from TRBV27 and TRBJ2-6, with D possibly matching TRBD2 (6 bases). Germline CDR1 and CDR2: MNHEY and SMNVEV (reference sequence). The CDR3 covers 14 residues. The V end was cut by 4 bases, the J end by 4 bases, with 8 bases between. The CDR3 bases are TGTGCCAGCAGTTGGGGGGTGGGGGCCAACGTCCTGACTTTC. Translated: CASSWGVGANVLTF.

V is TRBV7-9 and J is TRBJ2-1, with 8 bases identical to TRBD1. The germline gives CDR1 SEHNR, CDR2 FQNEAQ (reference sequence). The CDR3 spans 15 residues. The V segment lost 2 bases and the J segment 4 bases; nucleotides outside the gene matches: 4. CDR3 region: CASSLRQGSYNEQFF. The CDR3 coding sequence is TGTGCCAGCAGCTTAAGACAGGGGTCATACAATGAGCAGTTCTTC. Drawing the rest from reference TRBV7-9 and TRBJ2-1, the complete variable domain is DTGVSQNPRHKITKRGQNVTFRCDPISEHNRLYWYRQTLGQGPEFLTYFQNEAQLEKSRLLSDRFSAERPKGSFSTLEIQRTEQGDSAMYLCASSLRQGSYNEQFFGPGTRLTVL.

The V and J genes are TRBV7-3 and TRBJ1-3; possibly TRBD1 for D (5 bases). The CDR3 runs 15 residues. The germline V and J ends were trimmed by 2 bases and 3 bases, with 11 bases remaining between them. CDR1 is SGHTA and CDR2 is FQGTGA in the germline V gene. Here the CDR3 DNA reads TGTGCCAGCAGCTTAGTTGGAGGGGTTGGAAACACCATATATTTT. Translating gives CASSLVGGVGNTIYF. Drawing the rest from reference TRBV7-3 and TRBJ1-3, the complete variable domain is GAGVSQTPSNKVTEKGKYVELRCDPISGHTALYWYRQSLGQGPEFLIYFQGTGAADDSGLPNDRFFAVRPEGSVSTLKIQRTERGDSAVYLCASSLVGGVGNTIYFGEGSWLTVV.

J is TRBJ2-1 and V is TRBV18, with 13 bases aligning to TRBD2. This CDR3 is 17 amino acids long. V shed 2 bases, J shed 1 base, and the junction held 2 bases outside the gene matches. The germline gives CDR1 KGHSH, CDR2 LQKENI. The CDR3 reads CASSPRTSGSSYNEQFF. The CDR3 bases are TGTGCCAGCTCACCAAGGACTAGCGGGAGTTCCTACAATGAGCAGTTCTTC.